This T cell receptor beta chain was captured by sequencing in a study of blood T cell repertoires in COVID-19. Across the whole study: Donors in the United States, Italy and Spain gave samples during acute or convalescent COVID-19. In each case, the material was cDNA or gDNA derived from T cells, B-cell-depleted T cells, or PBMCs.

Sequenced by immunoSEQ multiplex PCR; TCRdb stores in-frame clones only, minus some. The sample shows about 350,000 clones, about 90% of them seen only once. The CDR3 loop spans 15 amino acids. Per germline, CDR1 KGHSH and CDR2 LQKENI. V lost 0 bases and J 1 base, leaving 9 bases between the germline ends. The rearrangement joins TRBV18 to TRBJ2-5; unclear D gene. Sequenced: PBMCs or T cells enriched from blood (not recorded which). The sequence derives from a woman under 40 who had recovered from COVID-19. The CDR3 here is CASSPPPQIQETQYF. The DNA of the CDR3 is TGTGCCAGCTCACCACCGCCCCAGATCCAAGAGACCCAGTACTTC. Based on the CDR3 plus reference TRBV18 and TRBJ2-5, the full variable domain is NAGVMQNPRHLVRRRGQEARLRCSPMKGHSHVYWYRQLPEEGLKFMVYLQKENIIDESGMPKERFSAEFPKEGPSILRIQQVVRGDSAAYFCASSPPPQIQETQYFGPGTRLLVL.